These 26 T cell receptor beta chains were sequenced from one sample in a study of Ad26.COV2.S vaccination and SARS-CoV-2 variants. TCRdb's table, derived via immunoSEQ multiplex PCR, lists solely in-frame clones and lacks some. The sample lists 500,000 or so clones, around 88% occurring once. As to treatment: roughly 18 received Ad26.COV2.S at low or high dose, single or two shots; 5 received placebo; per-sample allocation not given. Sample collection was performed on day 63 after the first vaccine or placebo injection. The source was peripheral blood, collected in a trial of Ad26.COV2.S vaccine versus placebo. The source of these receptors is a person aged 18-60 years who received the Ad26.COV2.S COVID-19 vaccine or a placebo.

V is TRBV29-1 and J is TRBJ2-5; D unclear. Germline CDR1 reads SQVTM; CDR2 reads ANQGSEA. The CDR3 totals 12 residues. Trimming took 1 base from V and 6 from J, leaving 9 bases between them. CDR3 in amino acids: CSVEVTTQTQYF. The CDR3 bases are TGCAGCGTTGAAGTGACCACACAGACCCAGTACTTC.

The V gene is TRBV30, the J gene TRBJ1-4; D is ambiguous. With 8 bases removed from V and 5 bases from J, the gap between germline ends came to 15 bases. This CDR3 spans 13 amino acids. Germline loops: CDR1 GTSNPN, CDR2 SVGIG (reference sequence). The CDR3 DNA reads TGTGCCCACTCAGGATGGGGAAATGAAAAACTGTTTTTT. Translation: CAHSGWGNEKLFF.

In this sample, this clone turned up a few times. V is TRBV5-1 and J is TRBJ1-6; D unclear. The CDR3 contains 13 residues. V lost 0 bases, J lost 5 bases, and 3 bases lay in between. CDR1 and CDR2 (germline): SGHRS, YFSETQ. In DNA, the CDR3 is TGCGCCAGCAGCTTGGCAGATAATTCACCCCTCCACTTT. Its translation is CASSLADNSPLHF.

This chain uses TRBV6-4 with TRBJ1-2; 8 bases map to TRBD1. V lost 5 bases and J lost 0; bases outside the gene matches: 5. Germline values: CDR1 MRHNA, CDR2 SNTAGT. This CDR3 has 15 residues. The CDR3 is CASSPGQGTNYGYTF. The CDR3 DNA is TGTGCCAGCAGTCCAGGACAGGGTACTAACTATGGCTACACCTTC.

The chain recombines TRBV30 with TRBJ1-4; 10 bases match TRBD1. The trim removed 0 bases at V and 11 bases at J, leaving 6 bases unmatched. Germline loops: CDR1 GTSNPN, CDR2 SVGIG (reference sequence). The CDR3 runs 14 residues. The CDR3 DNA reads TGTGCCTGGAGTGTAGACGACAGGGGGCTCAAACTGTTTTTT. Encoded protein: CAWSVDDRGLKLFF.

The V call is TRBV4-1, the J call TRBJ1-5; D is perhaps TRBD1 (6 bases). CDR1 and CDR2 (germline): MGHRA, YSYEKL. V lost 0 bases and J lost 1, with 10 bases in between. CDR3 length equals 16 residues. Here the CDR3 reads CASSQDSGTSNQPQHF. The DNA of the CDR3 is TGCGCCAGCAGCCAAGACTCGGGGACAAGCAATCAGCCCCAGCATTTT.

V is TRBV5-6 and J is TRBJ2-2, with D unclear. The CDR3 covers 16 residues. From germline, CDR1 is SGHDT and CDR2 YYEEEE. Trimming shortened V by 0 bases and J by 2 bases, and 11 bases separated the two germline ends. In nucleotides, the CDR3 is TGTGCCAGCAGCTTGGACGGGCGCCGAAACACCGGGGAGCTGTTTTTT. It yields the protein CASSLDGRRNTGELFF.

This rearrangement joins TRBV10-3 to TRBJ1-2; unclear D gene. The CDR3 sequence is 17 residues long. The V end was cut by 2 bases, the J end by 8 bases, with 24 bases between. CDR1 and CDR2 (germline): ENHRY, SYGVKD. Here the CDR3 DNA reads TGTGCCATCAGTGAGAGGCGGGAGGGCTCAGGTCCGGGAGGCTACACCTTC. This sequence encodes CAISERREGSGPGGYTF.

The rearrangement links TRBV30 to TRBJ2-1, with 11 nucleotides matching TRBD2. The CDR3 loop spans 16 amino acids. The V segment lost 1 base and the J segment 6 bases; nucleotides outside the gene matches: 8. Germline CDR1 reads GTSNPN; CDR2 reads SVGIG (reference sequence). The CDR3: CAWSDLLAGDLNEQFF. The CDR3 DNA follows: TGTGCCTGGAGTGACCTACTAGCGGGAGACCTCAATGAGCAGTTCTTC.

This rearrangement joins TRBV6-6 to TRBJ1-5, with 8 bases that match TRBD1. V shed 6 bases, J shed 4 bases, and the junction held 8 bases outside the gene matches. Germline CDR1 and CDR2: MNHNY and SVGAGI (reference sequence). This CDR3 region has 15 residues. CDR3 loop: CASSHGQGGNQPQHF. The CDR3 region has the DNA TGTGCCAGCAGCCACGGACAGGGAGGGAATCAGCCCCAGCATTTT.

This clone appeared once. The rearrangement links TRBV5-1 to TRBJ2-3; D could derive from TRBD1 or TRBD2 (5 bases each). The CDR3 length is 16 residues. The germline V and J ends were trimmed by 1 base and 1 base, with 13 bases remaining between them. Germline CDR1 reads SGHRS; CDR2 reads YFSETQ. DNA for the CDR3: TGCGCCAGCAGCTTGAGTGGGAGAGGGGGCACAGATACGCAGTATTTT. Translated: CASSLSGRGGTDTQYF.

This clone appeared once. The chain employs TRBV2 and TRBJ2-7; D unclear. Trimming took 7 bases from V and 7 from J, leaving 8 bases between them. CDR3 size: 10 residues. Per the germline V gene, CDR1 is SNHLY and CDR2 is FYNNEI. CDR3 coding DNA: TGTGCCAGCAAGGCTGAAGAGCAGTACTTC. Protein sequence: CASKAEEQYF.

This sequence joins TRBV5-6 and TRBJ2-7; D uncertain. V shed 2 bases and J shed 0 bases, with 9 bases lying between them. This CDR3 is 14 amino acids long. Germline assignment: CDR1 SGHDT and CDR2 YYEEEE. DNA for the CDR3: TGTGCCAGCAGCTTAATGGGAATCTCCTACGAGCAGTACTTC. Translating gives CASSLMGISYEQYF.

V is TRBV9 and J is TRBJ2-7, with D perhaps TRBD1 or TRBD2 (7 bases each). Looked up from germline, CDR1 is SGDLS and CDR2 is YYNGEE. V was shortened by 0 bases and J by 7 bases, with 20 bases between the two germline ends. There are 16 residues in the CDR3. The CDR3: CASSVGVREGAGEQYF. DNA for the CDR3: TGTGCCAGCAGCGTAGGAGTCAGGGAGGGGGCCGGAGAGCAGTACTTC. The complete variable domain, with remaining parts taken from reference TRBV9 and TRBJ2-7, reads DSGVTQTPKHLITATGQRVTLRCSPRSGDLSVYWYQQSLDQGLQFLIQYYNGEERAKGNILERFSAQQFPDLHSELNLSSLELGDSALYFCASSVGVREGAGEQYFGPGTRLTVT.

The chain uses TRBV25-1 and TRBJ1-2; D gene ambiguous. Trimming cost V 3 bases and J 2 bases, with 10 bases left between them. Looked up from germline, CDR1 is MGHDK and CDR2 is SYGVNS. This CDR3 comprises 14 residues. The CDR3 here is CASSEGWVNYGYTF. Here the CDR3 DNA reads TGTGCCAGCAGTGAGGGGTGGGTCAACTATGGCTACACCTTC.

This clone is a singleton in its sample. Other DNA sequences from this sample encode an identical CDR3 as well. The chain links TRBV12-3 or TRBV12-4 to TRBJ2-7; D unresolved. This CDR3 comprises 13 residues. Trimming took off 3 bases at V and 0 bases at J, with 6 bases between the two ends. The CDR3 region has the DNA TGTGCCAGCAGTTTGGGCGGCTCCTACGAGCAGTACTTC. Translation: CASSLGGSYEQYF.

The table lists this clone with a count of one. Here the CDR3 DNA reads TGTGCCAGTAGTAGATATGGGTATCAGCCCCAGCATTTT. As protein: CASSRYGYQPQHF. V is TRBV19 and J is TRBJ1-5; D is ambiguous. This CDR3 has 13 residues. Germline V gene data show CDR1 as LNHDA and CDR2 as SQIVND (reference sequence). The V and J ends lost 4 bases and 5 bases respectively, with 9 bases between them.

J is TRBJ1-2 and V is TRBV28, with unresolved D. The CDR3 consists of 14 residues. Germline V lookup: CDR1 MDHEN, CDR2 SYDVKM. Trimming pared 6 bases from V and 7 bases from J, leaving 18 bases between. The CDR3 protein is CASSSQPRTGGYTF. The CDR3 nucleotides read TGTGCCAGCAGCTCACAACCTCGGACTGGTGGCTACACCTTC.

V and J are TRBV2 and TRBJ2-1; D is uncertain. V was pared by 6 bases and J by 8 bases, with 14 bases between. In germline, CDR1 is SNHLY, CDR2 FYNNEI. CDR3 length: 13 residues. CDR3 region: CASRANRGYEQFF. Written as DNA, the CDR3 is TGTGCCAGCAGGGCTAACAGAGGATATGAGCAGTTCTTC.

The chain has TRBV28 and TRBJ1-4, with D possibly being TRBD1 (5 bases). The CDR3 totals 14 residues. From germline, CDR1 is MDHEN and CDR2 SYDVKM. The germline V and J ends were trimmed by 2 bases and 5 bases, with 9 bases remaining between them. In nucleotides, the CDR3 is TGTGCCAGCAGTTTACTGGGGGGGAATGAAAAACTGTTTTTT. This gives the protein CASSLLGGNEKLFF.

The chain couples TRBV5-6 to TRBJ1-2; the D gene is possibly TRBD1 (6 bases). Germline CDR1 and CDR2: SGHDT and YYEEEE. This CDR3 has 14 residues. V was shortened by 3 bases and J by 2 bases, with 11 bases between the two germline ends. CDR3 in amino acids: CASSWGAENYGYTF. CDR3 nucleotide sequence: TGTGCCAGCAGCTGGGGGGCGGAAAACTATGGCTACACCTTC. Using reference TRBV5-6 and TRBJ1-2 for the parts outside the CDR3, the full variable domain is DAGVTQSPTHLIKTRGQQVTLRCSPKSGHDTVSWYQQALGQGPQFIFQYYEEEERQRGNFPDRFSGHQFPNYSSELNVNALLLGDSALYLCASSWGAENYGYTFGSGTRLTVV.

The chain employs TRBV7-3 and TRBJ2-3; D not certain. This CDR3 has 14 residues. Germline CDR1 and CDR2: SGHTA and FQGTGA. V lost 0 bases and J lost 8, with 12 bases in between. The DNA of the CDR3 is TGTGCCAGCAGCTTAACGTCGATTAGTGGTACGCAGTATTTT. Translation gives CASSLTSISGTQYF.

On this clone itself: Other DNA variants within this sample encode the same CDR3. This chain links TRBV7-9 with TRBJ2-1; D gene ambiguous. The CDR3 is 13 residues long. Germline assignment: CDR1 SEHNR and CDR2 FQNEAQ (reference sequence). V was shortened by 3 bases and J by 4 bases, with 7 bases between the two germline ends. CDR3 coding DNA: TGTGCCAGCAGCTTTTCTGGATACAATGAGCAGTTCTTC. Its translation: CASSFSGYNEQFF.

The chain uses TRBV7-9 and TRBJ2-7; TRBD1 might be the D (6 bases). V was cut by 8 bases and J by 5 bases, with 13 bases left in between. The CDR3 consists of 12 residues. The germline V gene encodes CDR1 SEHNR and CDR2 FQNEAQ (reference sequence). CDR3 region: CASGRTVDEQYF. DNA for the CDR3: TGTGCCAGCGGAAGGACAGTGGACGAGCAGTACTTC.

The rearrangement uses TRBV28 and TRBJ2-7; 7 bases line up with TRBD2. The V and J ends lost 10 bases and 3 bases, in that order; junction bases with no gene match: 15. This CDR3 is 15 amino acids long. Germline values: CDR1 MDHEN, CDR2 SYDVKM. The CDR3 here is CATRSAGAPHYEQYF. CDR3 in DNA: TGTGCCACCCGCTCCGCGGGAGCCCCTCACTACGAGCAGTACTTC. Variable domain in full (rest from reference TRBV28 and TRBJ2-7): DVKVTQSSRYLVKRTGEKVFLECVQDMDHENMFWYRQDPGLGLRLIYFSYDVKMKEKGDIPEGYSVSREKKERFSLILESASTNQTSMYLCATRSAGAPHYEQYFGPGTRLTVT.

This chain joins TRBV30 and TRBJ2-1, with D perhaps being TRBD1 or TRBD2 (6 bases each). Per the germline V gene, CDR1 is GTSNPN and CDR2 is SVGIG (reference sequence). Between the trimmed V and J ends, which lost 5 bases and 6 bases, there was a span of 23 bases. There are 16 residues in the CDR3. CDR3 protein: CAWGSGWRGSINEQFF. The CDR3 coding sequence is TGTGCCTGGGGCTCAGGTTGGAGGGGGAGCATCAATGAGCAGTTCTTC.